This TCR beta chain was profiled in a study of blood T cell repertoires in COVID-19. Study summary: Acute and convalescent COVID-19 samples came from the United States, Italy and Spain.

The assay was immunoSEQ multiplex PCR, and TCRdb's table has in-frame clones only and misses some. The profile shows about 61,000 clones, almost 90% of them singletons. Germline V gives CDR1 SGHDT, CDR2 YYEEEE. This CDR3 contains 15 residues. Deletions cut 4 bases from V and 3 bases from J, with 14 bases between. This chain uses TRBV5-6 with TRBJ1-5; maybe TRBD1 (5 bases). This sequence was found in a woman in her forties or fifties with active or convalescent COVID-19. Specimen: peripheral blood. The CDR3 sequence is CASSPRRGDNQPQHF. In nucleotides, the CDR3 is TGTGCCAGCAGCCCGCGGCGGGGCGACAATCAGCCCCAGCATTTT.